A selection of T cell receptor beta chains follows, all from one sample in a study of persistence of HIV-infected CD4 T cells. Data came from immunoSEQ multiplex PCR; TCRdb stores just in-frame clones and leaves some out. The profile covers 45,000 to 55,000 clones, with about four fifths appearing a single time and less than 3% taken by the ten largest. Their recognized antigens are unknown. The sample consisted of CD4+ T cells sorted from PBMCs after 18-hour stimulation, taken from a patient who received antiretroviral therapy. The receptor set was obtained from an adult man with HIV who was CMV-seropositive. Each CDR3 is given with its conserved first and last residue. Fields, in order: clone size, D gene, J gene, V gene, CDR3 DNA, CDR3 protein. D genes are given only for firm matches. Rows give clone size only sometimes, using once, few, many, or a class for an expanded clone.

>few|NA|TRBJ1-4|TRBV6-5
TGTGCCAGCAGGTCCCCAGTGGGAAAACTGTTTTTT
CASRSPVGKLFF
>NA|NA|TRBJ1-5|TRBV27
TGTGCCAGCAGTTTAAAAGGTTGGGGACAGCCCCAGCATTTT
CASSLKGWGQPQHF
>NA|NA|TRBJ1-1|TRBV7-2
TGTGCCAGCAGCCCCTTTCAGAGTAACACTGAAGCTTTCTTT
CASSPFQSNTEAFF
>few|NA|TRBJ1-1|TRBV6-5
TGTGCCAGCAGTTACCTGCAGGGGTTTCGGAACACTGAAGCTTTCTTT
CASSYLQGFRNTEAFF
>NA|NA|TRBJ1-1|TRBV25-1
TGTGCCAGCAGGGTGGCAGCTGAAGCTTTCTTT
CASRVAAEAFF
>NA|NA|TRBJ2-7|TRBV5-1
TGCGCCAGCAGCTTGGGGCACAGCTCCTACGAGCAGTACTTC
CASSLGHSSYEQYF
>NA|NA|TRBJ1-1|TRBV3-1/TRBV3-2
TGTGCCAGCAGCCATACCGGGCCCCGTTTCTTT
CASSHTGPRFF
>NA|NA|TRBJ2-3|TRBV7-3
TGTGCCAGCAGCAAACTATTCGTAGATACGCAGTATTTT
CASSKLFVDTQYF
>NA|NA|TRBJ1-6|TRBV20-1
TGCAGTGCTAGTGACTTCAGGGGTTATAATTCACCCCTCCACTTT
CSASDFRGYNSPLHF
>once|NA|TRBJ1-3|TRBV18
TGTGCCAGCTCACCTACAGGCTCTGGAAACACCATATATTTT
CASSPTGSGNTIYF
>many|TRBD1|TRBJ1-2|TRBV5-4
TGTGCCAGCAGCTTGGTCAGCCGGGACAGGGGGTCTGGCTACACCTTC
CASSLVSRDRGSGYTF
>NA|TRBD2|TRBJ2-7|TRBV30
TGTGCCTGGAGTTCCCGGGGGGGGATCTACGAGCAGTACTTC
CAWSSRGGIYEQYF
>NA|TRBD1|TRBJ2-1|TRBV24-1
TGTGCCACCAGTACGACAGGGACAGCCGATGAGCAGTTCTTC
CATSTTGTADEQFF
>once|NA|TRBJ2-7|TRBV4-2
TGTGCCAGCAGCCCCCAATCCGGGACGAACTCCTACGAGCAGTACTTC
CASSPQSGTNSYEQYF
>NA|NA|TRBJ2-2|TRBV25-1
TGTGCCAGCAGGAAGGCCGGGGAGCTGTTTTTT
CASRKAGELFF
>few|NA|TRBJ2-7|TRBV29-1
TGCAGCGTTGAGACGGTTGGTTCCTACGAGCAGTACTTC
CSVETVGSYEQYF
>NA|NA|TRBJ2-7|TRBV29-1
TGCAGCGTTGATGGGTTGGGGGGCGGTCCGGGGCTAGGCTCCTACGAGCAGTACTTC
CSVDGLGGGPGLGSYEQYF
>NA|NA|TRBJ1-2|TRBV29-1
TGCAGCGCCCGACAGGCCCAGAACTATGGCTACACCTTC
CSARQAQNYGYTF
>NA|NA|TRBJ1-4|TRBV19
TGTGCCAGTACCGTAACAGGCGGAGAAAAACTGTTTTTT
CASTVTGGEKLFF
>NA|TRBD1|TRBJ1-5|TRBV19
TGTGCCAGTAGAGGACAGGGACCTAATCAGCCCCAGCATTTT
CASRGQGPNQPQHF
>NA|NA|TRBJ2-7|TRBV6-6
TGTGCCAGCAGAAAAGGAGGCGGGAACGAGCAGTACTTC
CASRKGGGNEQYF
>NA|TRBD1|TRBJ2-7|TRBV10-3
TGTGCCATCAGTGGACAGGGGGCGCTGGGCTATAAGGGCGAGCAGTACTTC
CAISGQGALGYKGEQYF
>NA|NA|TRBJ1-1|TRBV7-2
TGTGCCAGCAGCTTAGAACAAAGGAACACTGAAGCTTTCTTT
CASSLEQRNTEAFF
>NA|NA|TRBJ1-2|TRBV7-2
TGTGCCAGCAGCCCTATTATCCCCCGCGGTTTTGGCTACACCTTC
CASSPIIPRGFGYTF
>NA|NA|TRBJ2-3|TRBV18
TGTGCCAGCTCACCGATCACAGATACGCAGTATTTT
CASSPITDTQYF
>NA|TRBD1|TRBJ1-5|TRBV6-4
TGTGCCAGCAGTGACTCGAGGGCAGGGGGCAGGCAGCCCCAGCATTTT
CASSDSRAGGRQPQHF
>NA|TRBD1|TRBJ2-7|TRBV10-1
TGCGCCAGCAGCGGACCCGGGACAGGGGGCGCTTGGTACGAGCAGTACTTC
CASSGPGTGGAWYEQYF
>NA|NA|TRBJ2-2|TRBV9
TGTGCCAGCAGTGAGGGTCCCCATGGGGCCCTCACCGGGGAGCTGTTTTTT
CASSEGPHGALTGELFF
>few|TRBD1|TRBJ1-4|TRBV5-1
TGCGCCAGCAGCGGTACCGGGACAGGGGACGAAAAACTGTTTTTT
CASSGTGTGDEKLFF
>NA|TRBD1|TRBJ1-5|TRBV10-2
TGCGCCAGCAGTGAGACCGTCGGGACAGCTGCCCAGCCCCAGCATTTT
CASSETVGTAAQPQHF
>NA|NA|TRBJ1-1|TRBV30
TGTGCCTGGAGTGTAAGGGCCATGAACACTGAAGCTTTCTTT
CAWSVRAMNTEAFF
>NA|NA|TRBJ1-1|TRBV5-1
TGCGCCAGCAGCTTGGAGGGACCGTCTGAAGCTTTCTTT
CASSLEGPSEAFF
>NA|NA|TRBJ2-7|TRBV14
TGTGCCAGCAGCTCGGTCTACGAGCAGTACTTC
CASSSVYEQYF
>NA|NA|TRBJ1-2|TRBV5-4
TGTGCCAGCAGCCCAACATTGATGGCCTCTGCTAACTATGGCTACACCTTC
CASSPTLMASANYGYTF
>NA|NA|TRBJ2-5|TRBV18
TGTGCCAGCTCACCGGGAGAGACCCAGTACTTC
CASSPGETQYF
>NA|NA|TRBJ2-3|TRBV9
TGTGCCAGTCGCCGACTAGGGAGCACAGATACGCAGTATTTT
CASRRLGSTDTQYF
>NA|NA|TRBJ1-2|TRBV6-5
TGTGCCAGCAGTTACTCGGGATGGACAAATATAGCGGGCTACACCTTC
CASSYSGWTNIAGYTF
>NA|NA|TRBJ1-2|TRBV5-1
TGCGCCAGCAGCTTGGTTTGGGGGAACTATGGCTACACCTTC
CASSLVWGNYGYTF
>once|TRBD1|TRBJ2-2|TRBV3-1/TRBV3-2
TGTGCCAGCAGCCTTAGGACAGGCAACACCGGGGAGCTGTTTTTT
CASSLRTGNTGELFF
>NA|TRBD2|TRBJ2-5|TRBV15
TGTGCCACCAGCGGCGGGGGGGAGGGCCAAGAGACCCAGTACTTC
CATSGGGEGQETQYF
>NA|NA|TRBJ1-1|TRBV20-1
TGCAGTGCTGTTCGCCTGGGAGCTTTCTTT
CSAVRLGAFF